This entry lists 25 T cell receptor beta chains sequenced from one sample in a study of T-cell memory formation after mild COVID-19. Using its own MiXCR run on the 5' RACE reads, TCRdb lists one record per CDR3 protein. Among a few hundred thousand distinct CDR3 sequences listed, 19% were seen once. The sequenced sample consisted of PBMCs or a T cell subset sorted from them (not recorded which). The receptors originated from a man younger than 30 who had mild COVID-19 (a few samples of this study predate the infection). Cell type and time point are not known.

The genes are TRBV5-1 and TRBJ2-3; TRBD2 matches 14 bases. Looked up from germline, CDR1 is SGHRS and CDR2 is YFSETQ. The CDR3 is 17 amino acids. Losses at the gene ends were 3 bases for V and 0 bases for J; bases not matched to a gene: 3. CDR3 sequence: CASSSGLAGVSTDTQYF. CDR3 coding DNA: TGCGCCAGCAGCTCGGGACTAGCGGGGGTTAGCACAGATACGCAGTATTTT.

This clonotype was observed a handful of times. The V gene is TRBV7-2, the J gene TRBJ1-6; D remains unclear. Germline V gene lookup returns CDR1 SGHTA and CDR2 FQGNSA. The CDR3 length is 13 residues. V gave up 5 bases and J gave up 4 bases, with 6 bases separating them. The CDR3 nucleotides are TGTGCCAGCAGCACAAGTTATAATTCACCCCTCCACTTT. It codes for CASSTSYNSPLHF.

This clonotype was seen more than once but under ten times. This chain connects TRBV20-1 to TRBJ2-1; D remains ambiguous. This CDR3 is 11 amino acids long. The germline V gene has CDR1 DFQATT and CDR2 SNEGSKA (reference sequence). Trimming pared 7 bases from V and 7 bases from J, leaving 11 bases between. The CDR3 nucleotides are TGCAGTGTTTTGACTGGGAATGAGCAGTTCTTC. Translation: CSVLTGNEQFF.

A few counts support this clonotype. The V gene is TRBV11-2, the J gene TRBJ2-2; a weak D match, TRBD1 (5 bases). CDR1 and CDR2 from the germline V gene are SGHAT and FQNNGV. The germline V and J ends were trimmed by 2 bases and 1 base, with 8 bases remaining between them. The CDR3 has 15 amino acids. This chain's CDR3 is CASSLRGQNTGELFF. In DNA form, the CDR3 reads TGTGCCAGCAGCTTACGAGGACAGAACACCGGGGAGCTGTTTTTT.

The V and J genes are TRBV4-3 and TRBJ2-5; TRBD2 matches 9 bases. Per the germline V gene, CDR1 is LGHNA and CDR2 is YSLEER. Germline trimming cut 9 bases from V and 1 base from J; bases unmatched to any gene: 36. There are 24 residues in the CDR3. DNA of the CDR3: TGCGCCAGAATAACTTGCCGGGATTATGAAGCGGGGGGACCGAGGGTGATGGGCCAAGAGACCCAGTACTTC. Protein: CARITCRDYEAGGPRVMGQETQYF.

At least ten counts were recorded for this clonotype. The rearrangement joins TRBV7-2 to TRBJ1-1; 7 nucleotides agree with TRBD1. With 5 bases clipped from V and 1 base from J, the junction kept 7 bases outside the gene matches. The CDR3 sequence is 15 residues long. Germline CDR1 is SGHTA and CDR2 is FQGNSA. The CDR3 coding sequence is TGTGCCAGCAGCCCCCAAGACAGGGCGAACACTGAAGCTTTCTTT. Encoded protein: CASSPQDRANTEAFF.

The sample holds a few counts of this clonotype. The chain has TRBV20-1 and TRBJ1-4, with TRBD1 matching over 8 bases. Looked up from germline, CDR1 is DFQATT and CDR2 is SNEGSKA (reference sequence). Germline trimming cut 3 bases from V and 6 bases from J; bases unmatched to any gene: 12. The CDR3 covers 16 residues. CDR3 nucleotide sequence: TGCAGTGCTAGTTCTTGGCAGGGGGCGAGAGATGAAAAACTGTTTTTT. This translates into CSASSWQGARDEKLFF.

This chain connects TRBV11-2 to TRBJ1-6; D is undetermined. Deletions cut 8 bases from V and 9 bases from J, with 14 bases between. The CDR3 loop spans 13 amino acids. Germline CDR1 is SGHAT and CDR2 is FQNNGV. CDR3 amino acids: CASATRRGSPLHF. The CDR3 DNA sequence: TGTGCCAGCGCTACGAGAAGAGGTTCACCCCTCCACTTT.

The chain uses TRBV7-9 and TRBJ1-1, with a tentative D call TRBD1 (5 bases). The CDR3 covers 13 residues. The germline CDR1 and CDR2 sequences are SEHNR and FQNEAQ (reference sequence). V lost 0 bases to trimming and J lost 7 bases, with 9 bases between them. The CDR3, as DNA: TGTGCCAGCAGCTTAGCAGGGGAAGGTGAAGCTTTCTTT. Translated: CASSLAGEGEAFF.

The chain recombines TRBV5-6 with TRBJ2-1; TRBD1 matches at 7 bases. Germline-derived CDR1 and CDR2 are SGHDT and YYEEEE. The CDR3 totals 15 residues. V was pared by 2 bases and J by 0 bases, with 2 bases of the junction left unmatched. CDR3 protein: CASSFRDSSYNEQFF. CDR3 DNA: TGTGCCAGCAGCTTTAGGGACAGCTCCTACAATGAGCAGTTCTTC.

Turning to this clonotype: Its ends do not fully match the called genes, so a read error is possible. This chain connects TRBV5-1 to TRBJ1-5; maybe TRBD1 (5 bases). The CDR3 totals 15 residues. Germline V gene sequence: CDR1 SGHRS, CDR2 YFSETQ. The CDR3 bases are TGCGCCAGCACCCCCGGACCGGGACCTAATCAGCCCAAGCATTTT. Its protein is CASTPGPGPNQPKHF.

This rearrangement joins TRBV20-1 to TRBJ1-4, with unresolved D. Trimming shortened V by 6 bases and J by 8 bases, and 10 bases separated the two germline ends. Germline values: CDR1 DFQATT, CDR2 SNEGSKA (reference sequence). The CDR3 runs to 11 residues. CDR3 nucleotides: TGCAGTGCCAGATTTCTGGAAAAACTGTTTTTT. The encoded protein is CSARFLEKLFF.

CDR3 sequence (DNA): TGTGCCACCAGCAGAGTGCCCGAGACCGCCGACGGCGGGACCCAGTACTTC. The encoded protein is CATSRVPETADGGTQYF. The V call is TRBV15, the J call TRBJ2-5; D gene unclear. Trimming stripped 1 base from V and 7 bases from J, with 22 bases between. The V gene's germline CDR1 is LNHNV and CDR2 YYDKDF (reference sequence). This CDR3 contains 17 residues.

A few counts support this clonotype. The chain has TRBV7-3 and TRBJ2-2; a possible D gene is TRBD2 (6 bases). Trimming took off 4 bases at V and 3 bases at J, with 9 bases between the two ends. This CDR3 comprises 14 residues. Germline V gene sequence: CDR1 SGHTA, CDR2 FQGTGA. The CDR3: CASSWGLYTGELFF. The CDR3 DNA reads as TGTGCCAGCAGCTGGGGACTTTACACCGGGGAGCTGTTTTTT.

This clonotype was counted only a few times. The DNA of the CDR3 is TGCAGTGCTAGCCCCGTCCTAGCGGTCCGCGAGCAGTACTTC. Its translation is CSASPVLAVREQYF. This chain uses TRBV20-1 with TRBJ2-7, with 7 bases identical to TRBD2. The CDR3 is 14 amino acids. The ends lost 3 bases at V and 6 bases at J; junction bases unmatched: 11. Germline lookup yields CDR1 DFQATT and CDR2 SNEGSKA (reference sequence).

The chain combines TRBV11-1 with TRBJ2-7, with D tentatively TRBD2 (6 bases). CDR1 SGHAT and CDR2 FQDESV come from the germline V gene (reference sequence). The CDR3 covers 14 residues. V was shortened by 3 bases and J by 2 bases, with 11 bases between the two germline ends. The CDR3 sequence: CASSLGGVTYEQYV. In DNA form, the CDR3 reads TGTGCCAGCAGCTTGGGGGGAGTAACCTACGAGCAGTACGTC.

This chain connects TRBV18 to TRBJ1-2, with a possible D match to TRBD1 (5 bases). V was clipped by 6 bases and J by 9 bases, with 26 bases between them. Germline CDR1 is KGHSH and CDR2 is LQKENI. This CDR3 region has 16 residues. This CDR3 is CASSKTQRGARASYTF. CDR3 in DNA: TGTGCCAGCTCCAAAACCCAACGAGGGGCTCGGGCGAGCTACACCTTC.

The rearrangement links TRBV20-1 to TRBJ2-2; D is unclear. Per germline, CDR1 DFQATT and CDR2 SNEGSKA (reference sequence). V lost 6 bases to trimming and J lost 3 bases, with 8 bases between them. The CDR3 has 12 amino acids. CDR3 sequence: CSAGDDTGELFF. DNA for the CDR3: TGCAGTGCCGGCGACGACACCGGGGAGCTGTTTTTT.

This clonotype was observed a few times. The V gene is TRBV7-9, the J gene TRBJ2-7, with 8 bases identical to TRBD2. Germline V gene sequence: CDR1 SEHNR, CDR2 FQNEAQ (reference sequence). V trimming: 5 bases; J trimming: 6 bases; junction bases outside the gene matches: 12. The CDR3 is 15 amino acids. The CDR3 DNA reads as TGTGCCAGCAGCGCTACTGCGGGGGGCCACCTCGAGCAGTACTTC. This encodes CASSATAGGHLEQYF.

The chain has TRBV5-5 and TRBJ1-5; D call uncertain. The V end lost 4 bases, the J end lost 0 bases, and 11 bases lay between the germline ends. This CDR3 contains 15 residues. Per germline, CDR1 SGHKS and CDR2 YYEKEE (reference sequence). CDR3 coding DNA: TGTGCCAGCAGCCGGGCGGGAGGTAGCAATCAGCCCCAGCATTTT. It yields the protein CASSRAGGSNQPQHF.

Only a few counts were recorded for this clonotype. This chain connects TRBV5-1 to TRBJ1-1, with D possibly matching TRBD1 (5 bases). V was trimmed by 4 bases and J by 1 base, leaving 14 bases between them. Germline CDR1 and CDR2: SGHRS and YFSETQ. The CDR3 has 15 residues. The CDR3 spells CASSRTGRWNTEAFF. CDR3 in DNA: TGCGCCAGCAGCAGGACGGGACGATGGAACACTGAAGCTTTCTTT.

This clonotype was found a few times. This chain joins TRBV7-6 and TRBJ2-3; 9 bases align to TRBD1. The V gene's germline CDR1 is SGHVS and CDR2 FNYEAQ. CDR3 length equals 14 residues. The V gene end was trimmed by 6 bases and the J gene end by 5 bases; junction bases not matched to a gene: 6. CDR3 nucleotides: TGTGCCAGCAGTTTTGGGACAGGGCAAGATACGCAGTATTTT. Residues: CASSFGTGQDTQYF.

This clonotype was seen more than once but under ten times. The rearrangement joins TRBV12-3 or TRBV12-4 to TRBJ1-2, with D hard to call. The germline V and J ends were trimmed by 3 bases and 1 base, with 3 bases remaining between them. The CDR3 runs to 12 residues. The CDR3: CASSFSNYGYTF. DNA of the CDR3: TGTGCCAGCAGTTTCAGTAACTATGGCTACACCTTC.

In its sample, this clonotype was seen a few times. The CDR3 spells CASSFSWDRGDEQFF. DNA of the CDR3: TGTGCCAGCAGCTTCAGTTGGGACAGGGGCGATGAGCAGTTCTTC. The chain carries TRBV5-5 and TRBJ2-1; 10 positions agree with TRBD1. Germline values: CDR1 SGHKS, CDR2 YYEKEE (reference sequence). This CDR3 has 15 residues. After removal of 2 bases from V and 8 bases from J, the junction contained 7 bases not matched to a gene.

This chain uses TRBV5-1 with TRBJ2-1; D may correspond to TRBD1 or TRBD2 (7 bases each). The CDR3 has 15 amino acids. Germline V gene lookup returns CDR1 SGHRS and CDR2 YFSETQ. V was cut by 4 bases and J by 5 bases, with 16 bases left in between. The CDR3, as DNA: TGCGCCAGCAGCGTACAGGGGCGGGGGAACAATGAGCAGTTCTTC. Translation gives CASSVQGRGNNEQFF.